What follows describes a single T cell receptor beta chain. CDR3 length: 14 amino acids. V lost 5 bases, J lost 3 bases, and 13 bases lay in between. Germline assignment: CDR1 LNHNV and CDR2 YYDKDF (reference sequence). The sample is drawn from a study of blood T cell repertoires in COVID-19. About the study: Sources were T cells, B-cell-depleted T cells, or PBMCs; the material itself was cDNA or gDNA.

Original processing methods: By means of reference gene primer amplification, nucleated cell counts were estimated. TCRdb's copy holds only in-frame clones and misses some; the assay was immunoSEQ multiplex PCR. Clone size and V and J calls were adopted from that table, with D and trimming inferred from the DNA. This table holds about 110,000 clones, less than 85% found once. This TCR derives from a woman in her sixties or seventies with acute or convalescent COVID-19. This chain joins TRBV15 and TRBJ1-1; D possibly corresponds to TRBD1 (6 bases). Sequenced input: peripheral blood. CDR3 nucleotides: TGTGCCACCAGCCGTCTCAGGGGCGACACTGAAGCTTTCTTT. Its translation: CATSRLRGDTEAFF.